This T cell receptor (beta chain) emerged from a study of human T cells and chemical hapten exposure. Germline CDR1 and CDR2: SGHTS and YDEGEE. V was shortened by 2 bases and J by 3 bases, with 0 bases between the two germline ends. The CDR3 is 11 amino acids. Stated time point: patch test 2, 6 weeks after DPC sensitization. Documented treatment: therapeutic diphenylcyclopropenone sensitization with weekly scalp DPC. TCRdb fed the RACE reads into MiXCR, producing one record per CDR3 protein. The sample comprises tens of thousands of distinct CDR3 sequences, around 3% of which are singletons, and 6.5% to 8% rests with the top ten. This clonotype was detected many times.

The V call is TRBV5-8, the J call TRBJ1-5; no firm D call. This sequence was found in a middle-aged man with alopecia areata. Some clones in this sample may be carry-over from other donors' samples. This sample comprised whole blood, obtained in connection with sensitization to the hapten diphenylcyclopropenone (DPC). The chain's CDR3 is CASSFNQPQHF. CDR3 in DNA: TGTGCCAGCAGCTTCAATCAGCCCCAGCATTTT.